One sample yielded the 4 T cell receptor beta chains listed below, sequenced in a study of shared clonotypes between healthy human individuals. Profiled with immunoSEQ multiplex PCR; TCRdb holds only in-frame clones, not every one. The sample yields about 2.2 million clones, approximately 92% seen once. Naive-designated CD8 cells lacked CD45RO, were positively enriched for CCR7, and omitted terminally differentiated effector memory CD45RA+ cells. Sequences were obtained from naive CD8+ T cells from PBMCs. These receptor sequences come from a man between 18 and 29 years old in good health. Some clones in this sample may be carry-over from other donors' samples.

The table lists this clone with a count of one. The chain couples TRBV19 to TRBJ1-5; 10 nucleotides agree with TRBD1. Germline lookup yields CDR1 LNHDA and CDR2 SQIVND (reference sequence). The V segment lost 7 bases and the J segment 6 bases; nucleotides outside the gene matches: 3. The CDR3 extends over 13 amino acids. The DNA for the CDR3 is TGTGCCAGTAAGGGGACAGGGGTTCAGCCCCAGCATTTT. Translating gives CASKGTGVQPQHF. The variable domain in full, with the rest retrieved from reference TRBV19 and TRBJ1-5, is DGGITQSPKYLFRKEGQNVTLSCEQNLNHDAMYWYRQDPGQGLRLIYYSQIVNDFQKGDIAEGYSVSREKKESFPLTVTSAQKNPTAFYLCASKGTGVQPQHFGDGTRLSIL.

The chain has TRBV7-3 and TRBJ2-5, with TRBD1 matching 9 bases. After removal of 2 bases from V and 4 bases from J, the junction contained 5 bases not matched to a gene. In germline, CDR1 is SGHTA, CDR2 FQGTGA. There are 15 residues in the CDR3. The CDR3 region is CASSLHRGLGETQYF. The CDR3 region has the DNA TGTGCCAGCAGCTTACACAGGGGGCTTGGAGAGACCCAGTACTTC. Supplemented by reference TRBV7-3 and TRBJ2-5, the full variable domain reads GAGVSQTPSNKVTEKGKYVELRCDPISGHTALYWYRQSLGQGPEFLIYFQGTGAADDSGLPNDRFFAVRPEGSVSTLKIQRTERGDSAVYLCASSLHRGLGETQYFGPGTRLLVL.

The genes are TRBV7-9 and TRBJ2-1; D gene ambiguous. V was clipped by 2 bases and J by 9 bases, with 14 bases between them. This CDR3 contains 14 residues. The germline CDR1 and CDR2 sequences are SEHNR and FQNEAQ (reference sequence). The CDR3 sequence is CASSLTSVGGEQFF. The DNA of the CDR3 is TGTGCCAGCAGCTTAACGAGCGTAGGCGGTGAGCAGTTCTTC.

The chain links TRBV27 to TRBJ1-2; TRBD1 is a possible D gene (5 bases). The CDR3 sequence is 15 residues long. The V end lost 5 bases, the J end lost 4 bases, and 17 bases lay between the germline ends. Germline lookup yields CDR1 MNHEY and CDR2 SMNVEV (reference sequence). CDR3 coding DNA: TGTGCCAGCAGTCCGGGCCCCGGGGCAGGCTATGGCTACACCTTC. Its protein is CASSPGPGAGYGYTF.